These 31 T cell receptor beta chains were all obtained from the same sample, sequenced in a study of T cell clones after liver transplantation. Generated by immunoSEQ multiplex PCR, the TCRdb table keeps only in-frame clones and is missing some. This repertoire shows approximately 11,000 clones, around 71% found once; its top ten account for 24%. This sample comprised CD4+ T cells from blood, obtained approximately 29 months after liver transplant. The receptors here all came from a human patient who received a liver transplant. The T cells may partly be graft donor cells.

This clone rates as medium-sized. This chain uses TRBV19 with TRBJ1-2; D remains unclear. The CDR3 sequence is 15 residues long. Per the germline V gene, CDR1 is LNHDA and CDR2 is SQIVND (reference sequence). V was clipped by 7 bases and J by 4 bases, with 19 bases between them. The CDR3 DNA sequence: TGTGCCAGTACCCCGGGAGGTTCTCTAGCCTATGGCTACACCTTC. It encodes CASTPGGSLAYGYTF.

Here the CDR3 reads CASRSQLREQYV. CDR3 nucleotide sequence: TGTGCCAGCAGGTCACAGCTTCGGGAGCAGTACGTC. The chain couples TRBV6-1 to TRBJ2-7; D remains ambiguous. The CDR3 sequence is 12 residues long. Trimming took off 6 bases at V and 7 bases at J, with 13 bases between the two ends. Germline V gene data show CDR1 as MNHNS and CDR2 as SASEGT.

This clone was seen only a few times. The gene calls are TRBV19 and TRBJ1-1; D gene uncertain. Germline V gives CDR1 LNHDA, CDR2 SQIVND (reference sequence). V lost 3 bases to trimming and J lost 1 base, with 3 bases between them. The CDR3 is made up of 12 amino acids. The CDR3 nucleotides read TGTGCCAGTAGTATCTCGAACACTGAAGCTTTCTTT. It encodes CASSISNTEAFF.

The chain joins TRBV28 to TRBJ1-2; TRBD1 matches at 8 bases. CDR1 MDHEN and CDR2 SYDVKM come from the germline V gene. The trim removed 3 bases at V and 4 bases at J, leaving 4 bases unmatched. The CDR3 contains 14 residues. CDR3 protein: CASSLDGQGYGYTF. CDR3 DNA sequence: TGTGCCAGCAGTTTGGACGGACAGGGCTATGGCTACACCTTC.

This clone occurred a few times. The chain couples TRBV19 to TRBJ1-1, with D hard to call. CDR1 is LNHDA and CDR2 is SQIVND in the germline V gene (reference sequence). This CDR3 contains 13 residues. The V end was cut by 8 bases, the J end by 5 bases, with 15 bases between. The chain's CDR3 is CASRLGGGTEAFF. CDR3 DNA sequence: TGTGCCAGTCGCCTCGGCGGAGGGACTGAAGCTTTCTTT.

The chain links TRBV6-5 to TRBJ2-5; 8 bases align to TRBD1. In germline, CDR1 is MNHEY, CDR2 SVGAGI. With 6 bases clipped from V and 0 bases from J, the junction kept 6 bases outside the gene matches. There are 15 residues in the CDR3. The DNA for the CDR3 is TGTGCCAGCAGCCGCGGGACAGGCAACCAAGAGACCCAGTACTTC. Translating gives CASSRGTGNQETQYF.

The V and J genes are TRBV19 and TRBJ2-6; possible D gene TRBD1, 6 bases. V was trimmed by 7 bases and J by 4 bases, leaving 11 bases between them. This CDR3 has 14 amino acids. Germline V gene lookup returns CDR1 LNHDA and CDR2 SQIVND (reference sequence). The CDR3 loop reads CASTPGAGANVLTF. The CDR3 coding sequence is TGTGCCAGTACGCCAGGGGCCGGGGCCAACGTCCTGACTTTC.

This clone was found a few times. The chain combines TRBV7-9 with TRBJ2-1; D not certain. This CDR3 has 15 residues. Germline V gene data show CDR1 as SEHNR and CDR2 as FQNEAQ (reference sequence). V gave up 7 bases and J gave up 0 bases, with 13 bases separating them. CDR3 in DNA: TGTGCCAGCACGGGTGCATGGGGCTCCTACAATGAGCAGTTCTTC. Translating it yields CASTGAWGSYNEQFF.

The chain joins TRBV5-1 to TRBJ2-7, with a tentative D call TRBD2 (6 bases). Germline CDR1 is SGHRS and CDR2 is YFSETQ. Trimming left V 0 bases short and J 3 bases short, with 7 bases between. The CDR3 extends over 13 amino acids. This chain's CDR3 is CASSLVGGYEQYF. CDR3 in DNA: TGCGCCAGCAGCTTGGTGGGGGGCTACGAGCAGTACTTC. The whole variable domain, remainder taken from reference TRBV5-1 and TRBJ2-7, is KAGVTQTPRYLIKTRGQQVTLSCSPISGHRSVSWYQQTPGQGLQFLFEYFSETQRNKGNFPGRFSGRQFSNSRSEMNVSTLELGDSALYLCASSLVGGYEQYFGPGTRLTVT.

The chain is built from TRBV19 and TRBJ2-1, with 7 bases fitting TRBD1. The length of the CDR3 is 14 residues. J lost 4 bases, V lost 4 bases, and 4 bases had no gene match. CDR1 is LNHDA and CDR2 is SQIVND in the germline V gene (reference sequence). The CDR3 DNA reads as TGTGCCAGTAGTACAGGGGGAATATACAATGAGCAGTTCTTC. Protein product: CASSTGGIYNEQFF.

Concerning this clone itself: The same CDR3 is also encoded by other DNA sequences in this sample. This chain links TRBV28 with TRBJ2-3; 7 positions agree with TRBD2. V was pared by 5 bases and J by 2 bases, with 4 bases of the junction left unmatched. The V gene's germline CDR1 is MDHEN and CDR2 SYDVKM. The CDR3 spans 14 residues. The CDR3, as DNA: TGTGCCAGCAGTCCTAGCGGAACCACAGATACGCAGTATTTT. Translation gives CASSPSGTTDTQYF.

This chain joins TRBV6-1 and TRBJ1-3; 11 bases agree with TRBD1. Looked up from germline, CDR1 is MNHNS and CDR2 is SASEGT. The V gene end was trimmed by 2 bases and the J gene end by 4 bases; junction bases not matched to a gene: 4. The CDR3 length is 16 residues. The CDR3 region has the DNA TGTGCCAGCAGTGAATTTGGACAGGGGGCCGGAAACACCATATATTTT. It yields the protein CASSEFGQGAGNTIYF.

A single count supports this clone. V and J are TRBV6-4 and TRBJ2-2; perhaps TRBD1 as D (5 bases). Germline CDR1 reads MRHNA; CDR2 reads SNTAGT. V lost 2 bases to trimming and J lost 0 bases, with 10 bases between them. The CDR3 loop spans 16 amino acids. CDR3 DNA: TGTGCCAGCAGTGACCAGGGCCGAACGAACACCGGGGAGCTGTTTTTT. Translating it yields CASSDQGRTNTGELFF.

By frequency in the sample, this clone is medium-sized. The CDR3 loop reads CASSPPGSYGEQFF. In DNA form, the CDR3 reads TGTGCCAGCAGTCCCCCTGGATCGTACGGTGAGCAGTTCTTC. The rearrangement uses TRBV28 and TRBJ2-1; D call uncertain. V was shortened by 5 bases and J by 9 bases, with 17 bases between the two germline ends. The CDR3 is made up of 14 amino acids. CDR1 and CDR2 (germline): MDHEN, SYDVKM.

This rearrangement joins TRBV9 to TRBJ2-2; 9 nucleotides agree with TRBD1. CDR1 SGDLS and CDR2 YYNGEE come from the germline V gene. J lost 3 bases, V lost 3 bases, and 3 bases had no gene match. The CDR3 runs 15 residues. DNA for the CDR3: TGTGCCAGCAGCGCTCGGACAGGGGACACCGGGGAGCTGTTTTTT. Its translation is CASSARTGDTGELFF.

The J gene is TRBJ2-2, the V gene TRBV19; TRBD1 matches 7 bases. Germline lookup yields CDR1 LNHDA and CDR2 SQIVND (reference sequence). V shed 8 bases and J 7 bases; nucleotides not matched to a gene: 1. The CDR3 loop spans 11 amino acids. CDR3 protein: CASAGGGELFF. Written as DNA, the CDR3 is TGTGCCAGTGCAGGGGGCGGGGAGCTGTTTTTT.

J is TRBJ2-6 and V is TRBV6-4, with TRBD2 as a possible D gene (6 bases). V lost 0 bases, J lost 0 bases, and 6 bases lay in between. CDR3 length: 16 amino acids. Germline loops: CDR1 MRHNA, CDR2 SNTAGT. The CDR3 DNA sequence: TGTGCCAGCAGTGACTCGGGGGGCTCTGGGGCCAACGTCCTGACTTTC. This translates into CASSDSGGSGANVLTF.

The V and J genes are TRBV30 and TRBJ1-1; D might be TRBD1 (5 bases). The V end lost 2 bases, the J end lost 4 bases, and 23 bases lay between the germline ends. The germline CDR1 and CDR2 sequences are GTSNPN and SVGIG (reference sequence). CDR3 size: 17 residues. This CDR3 reads CAWSLSGPWGGATEAFF. CDR3 DNA sequence: TGTGCCTGGAGTCTATCGGGGCCCTGGGGAGGGGCCACTGAAGCTTTCTTT.

V usage is TRBV7-9 and J usage is TRBJ2-3; 8 nucleotides line up with TRBD1. V shed 3 bases and J 4 bases; nucleotides not matched to a gene: 9. Germline V gene lookup returns CDR1 SEHNR and CDR2 FQNEAQ (reference sequence). This CDR3 has 16 residues. CDR3 bases: TGTGCCAGCAGCTTTTCGGCAGGGGGCGTCCCAGATACGCAGTATTTT. Translating it yields CASSFSAGGVPDTQYF.

The chain is built from TRBV19 and TRBJ2-1; D possibly corresponds to TRBD1 (5 bases). The CDR3 is 12 amino acids. Germline CDR1 is LNHDA and CDR2 is SQIVND (reference sequence). V was cut by 10 bases and J by 5 bases, with 12 bases left in between. The CDR3 loop is CATRQINNEQFF. Here the CDR3 DNA reads TGTGCCACCAGACAGATAAACAATGAGCAGTTCTTC.

With respect to this clone: A much larger clone lies one base from this, so it may be a read error. The chain recombines TRBV7-2 with TRBJ2-7; tentative D call: TRBD1 (6 bases). The CDR3 covers 14 residues. CDR1 and CDR2 from the germline V gene are SGHTA and FQGNSA. V shed 1 base and J shed 4 bases, with 11 bases lying between them. The CDR3 DNA follows: TGTGCCAGCAGCTTAGAGGGGGTCGGTTACGAGCAGTACTTC. It translates to CASSLEGVGYEQYF.

This clone was picked up one time. The chain combines TRBV7-9 with TRBJ1-2; D gene ambiguous. The germline V gene encodes CDR1 SEHNR and CDR2 FQNEAQ (reference sequence). This CDR3 contains 14 residues. Trimming removed 1 base at V and 2 bases at J, with 8 bases between. The CDR3 loop is CASSLVEQNYGYTF. CDR3 in DNA: TGTGCCAGCAGCTTAGTCGAGCAGAACTATGGCTACACCTTC. The complete variable domain, with remaining parts taken from reference TRBV7-9 and TRBJ1-2, reads DTGVSQNPRHKITKRGQNVTFRCDPISEHNRLYWYRQTLGQGPEFLTYFQNEAQLEKSRLLSDRFSAERPKGSFSTLEIQRTEQGDSAMYLCASSLVEQNYGYTFGSGTRLTVV.

This clone has more than one count but fewer than ten. V gene TRBV6-4 combines with J gene TRBJ2-3; 12 nucleotides line up with TRBD2. Trimming cost V 2 bases and J 0 bases; bases outside gene matches: 0. Germline V gene data show CDR1 as MRHNA and CDR2 as SNTAGT. The CDR3 covers 16 residues. CDR3 amino acids: CASSDGTSGSTDTQYF. The CDR3 nucleotides read TGTGCCAGCAGTGACGGGACTAGCGGGAGCACAGATACGCAGTATTTT.

CDR3 DNA: TGTGCCAGCAGCTCAGAGCTCGGCTACACCTTC. Protein product: CASSSELGYTF. This chain connects TRBV5-6 to TRBJ1-2; D is uncertain. The CDR3 is 11 residues long. The V gene lost 3 bases and the J gene lost 8 bases, with 8 bases spanning the gap. CDR1 is SGHDT, CDR2 YYEEEE, per germline. Looking up the rest from reference TRBV5-6 and TRBJ1-2 gives the full variable domain: DAGVTQSPTHLIKTRGQQVTLRCSPKSGHDTVSWYQQALGQGPQFIFQYYEEEERQRGNFPDRFSGHQFPNYSSELNVNALLLGDSALYLCASSSELGYTFGSGTRLTVV.

The rearrangement joins TRBV5-5 to TRBJ2-1; 8 positions agree with TRBD2. From germline, CDR1 is SGHKS and CDR2 YYEKEE (reference sequence). V trimming: 4 bases; J trimming: 2 bases; junction bases outside the gene matches: 8. This CDR3 region has 16 residues. The CDR3 reads CASSPVGGGPYNEQFF. The CDR3 nucleotides are TGTGCCAGCAGCCCCGTGGGCGGGGGGCCCTACAATGAGCAGTTCTTC.

This clone was seen just once. The J gene is TRBJ2-1, the V gene TRBV10-1; 15 bases line up with TRBD2. Germline V gives CDR1 WNHNN, CDR2 SYGVQD (reference sequence). The CDR3 is made up of 13 amino acids. Trimming at V came to 8 bases and at J to 9 bases, leaving 2 bases not matched to a gene. The CDR3 DNA reads TGCGCCAGCCGGGGACTAGCGGGAGGTGAGCAGTTCTTC. Encoded protein: CASRGLAGGEQFF.

This chain connects TRBV15 to TRBJ1-4; D remains ambiguous. This CDR3 spans 15 amino acids. Trimming removed 2 bases at V and 0 bases at J, with 7 bases between. CDR1 is LNHNV, CDR2 YYDKDF, per germline (reference sequence). The CDR3 is CATSRTTATNEKLFF. The CDR3 DNA sequence: TGTGCCACCAGCAGAACCACGGCAACTAATGAAAAACTGTTTTTT. Based on the CDR3 plus reference TRBV15 and TRBJ1-4, the full variable domain is DAMVIQNPRYQVTQFGKPVTLSCSQTLNHNVMYWYQQKSSQAPKLLFHYYDKDFNNEADTPDNFQSRRPNTSFCFLDIRSPGLGDTAMYLCATSRTTATNEKLFFGSGTQLSVL.

V usage is TRBV19 and J usage is TRBJ2-1, with D maybe TRBD1 (6 bases). The CDR3 covers 15 residues. V lost 6 bases and J 4 bases, leaving 16 bases between the germline ends. Germline values: CDR1 LNHDA, CDR2 SQIVND (reference sequence). CDR3 coding DNA: TGTGCCAGTAGGCCCGGGACATATAGTTACAATGAGCAGTTCTTC. This encodes CASRPGTYSYNEQFF.

V usage is TRBV6-5 and J usage is TRBJ2-7, with D perhaps TRBD1 (6 bases). This CDR3 spans 16 amino acids. V was pared by 3 bases and J by 1 base, with 16 bases between. Germline values: CDR1 MNHEY, CDR2 SVGAGI. CDR3 sequence: CASSYYPQGTSYEQYF. The CDR3 region has the DNA TGTGCCAGCAGTTATTACCCCCAGGGGACATCCTACGAGCAGTACTTC.

The V and J genes are TRBV5-4 and TRBJ2-2; D is possibly TRBD2 (6 bases). There are 15 residues in the CDR3. CDR1 SGHNT and CDR2 YYREEE come from the germline V gene (reference sequence). The V gene lost 0 bases and the J gene lost 1 base, with 7 bases spanning the gap. CDR3 DNA sequence: TGTGCCAGCAGCTTGGGGAGGGGGAACACCGGGGAGCTGTTTTTT. Its protein is CASSLGRGNTGELFF.

The chain is built from TRBV9 and TRBJ2-1, with D perhaps TRBD1 (5 bases). The CDR3 is made up of 16 amino acids. Germline values: CDR1 SGDLS, CDR2 YYNGEE. Trimming stripped 0 bases from V and 0 bases from J, with 10 bases between. CDR3 residues: CASSVGGRSSYNEQFF. The CDR3 nucleotides read TGTGCCAGCAGCGTAGGGGGCCGGTCCTCCTACAATGAGCAGTTCTTC.